This entry features one T cell receptor beta chain sequence. Its antigen is still unknown. Germline V gene data show CDR1 as SEHNR and CDR2 as FQNEAQ (reference sequence). V was trimmed by 1 base and J by 4 bases, leaving 10 bases between them. CDR3 size: 14 residues. This specimen belongs to a study of CD8+ T cells in alopecia areata. Background on the study: Treated patients received severity scores based on the percentage of scalp area affected.

Sequencing relied on a cDNA template that was reverse transcribed from extracted RNA. The assay was immunoSEQ multiplex PCR, and TCRdb's table has in-frame clones only and misses some. The profile shows 210,000 or so clones, roughly 66% of them singletons. Study observations and caveats: Scalp and blood samples kept many expanded lesional clones throughout tofacitinib. Scalp sequencing also captures normal skin's resident alphabeta T cells.

The treatment is: oral pan-JAK inhibitor, 5-10 mg twice daily. The investigators collected lesional scalp punch biopsies and peripheral blood from alopecia areata patients. The receptor was derived from a human donor with alopecia areata. The sequencing here drew on CD4+ T cells sorted from blood, taken at week 44, from a patient treated with tofacitinib. This rearrangement joins TRBV7-9 to TRBJ1-2, with D unresolved. The CDR3 spells CASSLDIRAYGYTF. In DNA, the CDR3 is TGTGCCAGCAGCTTAGATATTAGAGCCTATGGCTACACCTTC. Combining the CDR3 with reference TRBV7-9 and TRBJ1-2 gives the whole variable domain DTGVSQNPRHKITKRGQNVTFRCDPISEHNRLYWYRQTLGQGPEFLTYFQNEAQLEKSRLLSDRFSAERPKGSFSTLEIQRTEQGDSAMYLCASSLDIRAYGYTFGSGTRLTVV.